A selection of T cell receptor beta chains follows, all from one sample in a study of T cell repertoires in cytomegalovirus infection. TCRdb processed the reads anew with MiXCR; each CDR3 protein has one entry. This sample yields roughly 700,000 distinct CDR3 sequences, of which approximately 33% are seen a single time; 15% to 20% belongs to the top ten. No antigens are known for them. The sample was cultured PBMCs, taken from culture after CMV antigen stimulation. The receptor source for this set is a human donor in good health (CMV status not recorded). Some clones in this sample may be carry-over from other donors' samples. Both conserved end residues are part of each CDR3. A D gene is named only where the DNA matches it firmly. Not every row has a clone size; where given, it reads once, few, many or a size class.

TRBJ2-2,TRBD1,few,TRBV7-6,TGTGCCAGCAGCATATGGACAGGGCCAAACACCGGGGAGCTGTTTTTT,CASSIWTGPNTGELFF
TRBJ2-4,NA,NA,TRBV7-8,TGTGCCAGCAGCTTAGCAGGGAAGAACATTCAGTACTTC,CASSLAGKNIQYF
TRBJ2-3,NA,NA,TRBV19,TGTGCCAGTAGCCAAATGGGCACAGATACGCAGTATTTT,CASSQMGTDTQYF
TRBJ1-4,NA,NA,TRBV4-1,TGCGCCAGCAGCCAAGTTGGTGGCAGGGGAGGTGAAAAACTGTTTTTT,CASSQVGGRGGEKLFF
TRBJ2-1,NA,NA,TRBV28,TGTGCCAGCAGTTTTGGCAGCTCTTTCAATGAGCAGTTCTTC,CASSFGSSFNEQFF
TRBJ1-4,NA,NA,TRBV5-1,TGCGCCAGCAGCTTCAGCTCAACTAATGAAAAACTGTTTTTT,CASSFSSTNEKLFF
TRBJ1-4,NA,NA,TRBV27,TGTGCCAGCAGTTCCCCTTACTATGAAAAACTGTTTTTT,CASSSPYYEKLFF
TRBJ1-2,TRBD1,NA,TRBV20-1,TGCAGTGCTAGAGATATGGGGAGACAGGGGGATCTGGGCTATGGCTACACCTTC,CSARDMGRQGDLGYGYTF
TRBJ2-1,TRBD2,few,TRBV7-8,TGTGCCAGCAGCTTAAGCGGGGGGGCCTTCAATGAGCAGTTCTTC,CASSLSGGAFNEQFF
TRBJ1-2,TRBD1,few,TRBV5-6,TGTGCCAGCAGGTCCCAGAGGACAGGGCGCAACTATGGCTACACCTTC,CASRSQRTGRNYGYTF
TRBJ1-1,NA,many,TRBV7-2,TGTGCCAGCAGCTTACAGGGGCCGAACACTGAAGCTTTCTTT,CASSLQGPNTEAFF
TRBJ2-5,NA,NA,TRBV6-1,TGTGCCAGCAGTGAAGCATTCCGACGGACAGAGACCCAGTACTTC,CASSEAFRRTETQYF
TRBJ2-7,TRBD1,few,TRBV7-9,TGTGCCAGCGGAGGGGACAGGGAGATCATCGAGCAGTACTTC,CASGGDREIIEQYF
TRBJ2-3,NA,few,TRBV7-9,TGTGCCAGCAGCCCCGGGATCCTACAAACAGATACGCAGTATTTT,CASSPGILQTDTQYF
TRBJ1-5,NA,few,TRBV7-8,TGTGCCAGCAGCTTAGTATTTCGTGGCAGAAATCAGCCCCAGCATTTT,CASSLVFRGRNQPQHF
TRBJ2-2,NA,NA,TRBV4-2,TGTGCCAGCAGCCAAAACTCTGGAACCAACACCGGGGAGCTGTTTTTT,CASSQNSGTNTGELFF
TRBJ2-7,NA,few,TRBV12-3/TRBV12-4,TGTGCCAGCAGCCGCAGGGGTTTTGCCCACGAGCAGTACTTC,CASSRRGFAHEQYF
TRBJ2-5,TRBD2,few,TRBV7-9,TGTGCCAGCAGCGAGACTAGCGGGAGTTTAGAGACCCAGTACTTC,CASSETSGSLETQYF
TRBJ2-7,TRBD2,NA,TRBV6-1,TGTGCCAGCAGTTCGGGACTACCGATAAAAATCTACGAGCAGTACTTC,CASSSGLPIKIYEQYF
TRBJ1-3,NA,few,TRBV7-6,TGTGCCAGCAGCGCCTCCTGGGGCCAAAGAGGAAACACCATATATTTT,CASSASWGQRGNTIYF
TRBJ1-1,TRBD1,NA,TRBV27,TGTGCCAGCAGTATCGGACAGGCCACTGAAGCTTTCTTT,CASSIGQATEAFF
TRBJ2-1,NA,NA,TRBV6-2/TRBV6-3,TGTGCCAGCAGTTACGACGGGAGCAGTTACAATGAGCAGTTCTTC,CASSYDGSSYNEQFF
TRBJ2-1,TRBD2,few,TRBV29-1,TGCAGCCAGAAAGGACTAGCGGACTACAATGAGCAGTTCTTC,CSQKGLADYNEQFF